The rows below give T cell receptor beta chains drawn from one sample of a study of cytomegalovirus exposure and HLA in healthy donors. Libraries were prepared by immunoSEQ multiplex PCR; TCRdb keeps only in-frame clonotypes and omits some of them. The sample lists 150,000 or so clones, around 76% occurring once. The sequenced sample consisted of PBMCs. The receptors shown here come from a man aged 40-49 years in good health and CMV-seropositive. The CDR3 runs from the conserved cysteine through the conserved F or W. Fields, in order: clone size, D gene, V gene, J gene, CDR3 protein, CDR3 DNA. The D gene is left open where the match is weak. The size entry is marked missing in some rows and otherwise reads once, few, many or a size class.

-	TRBD2	TRBV25-1	TRBJ2-3	CASVRGGAGDTQYF	TGTGCCAGCGTTCGCGGGGGGGCGGGAGATACGCAGTATTTT
-	TRBD2	TRBV7-9	TRBJ2-3	CASSLAVRTSGNTDTQYF	TGTGCCAGCAGCTTAGCTGTAAGGACTAGCGGCAACACAGATACGCAGTATTTT
-	-	TRBV13	TRBJ1-1	CASSIRWPGDTEAFF	TGTGCCAGCAGCATCCGGTGGCCCGGGGACACTGAAGCTTTCTTT
few	TRBD2	TRBV5-4	TRBJ2-3	CASSPSTSGGFHTQYF	TGTGCCAGCAGCCCGAGTACTAGCGGGGGGTTTCATACGCAGTATTTT
few	-	TRBV5-1	TRBJ1-1	CASSLAQGGPNMNTEAFF	TGCGCCAGCAGCTTGGCACAGGGTGGCCCCAACATGAACACTGAAGCTTTCTTT
-	-	TRBV6-5	TRBJ2-1	CASSLGLGNNEQFF	TGTGCCAGCAGTCTGGGACTTGGGAACAATGAGCAGTTCTTC
once	TRBD1	TRBV18	TRBJ2-7	CASSPNQGAFEQYF	TGTGCCAGCTCACCAAATCAGGGGGCGTTCGAGCAGTACTTC
-	-	TRBV19	TRBJ1-2	CASSISGDAAYGYTF	TGTGCCAGTAGTATCTCCGGGGATGCTGCCTATGGCTACACCTTC
-	TRBD1	TRBV7-3	TRBJ1-6	CASSLMGGQHGDNSPLHF	TGTGCCAGCAGCTTAATGGGGGGACAGCATGGTGATAATTCACCCCTCCACTTT
-	-	TRBV11-3	TRBJ2-5	CASTAGPQETQYF	TGTGCCAGCACCGCGGGACCTCAAGAGACCCAGTACTTC